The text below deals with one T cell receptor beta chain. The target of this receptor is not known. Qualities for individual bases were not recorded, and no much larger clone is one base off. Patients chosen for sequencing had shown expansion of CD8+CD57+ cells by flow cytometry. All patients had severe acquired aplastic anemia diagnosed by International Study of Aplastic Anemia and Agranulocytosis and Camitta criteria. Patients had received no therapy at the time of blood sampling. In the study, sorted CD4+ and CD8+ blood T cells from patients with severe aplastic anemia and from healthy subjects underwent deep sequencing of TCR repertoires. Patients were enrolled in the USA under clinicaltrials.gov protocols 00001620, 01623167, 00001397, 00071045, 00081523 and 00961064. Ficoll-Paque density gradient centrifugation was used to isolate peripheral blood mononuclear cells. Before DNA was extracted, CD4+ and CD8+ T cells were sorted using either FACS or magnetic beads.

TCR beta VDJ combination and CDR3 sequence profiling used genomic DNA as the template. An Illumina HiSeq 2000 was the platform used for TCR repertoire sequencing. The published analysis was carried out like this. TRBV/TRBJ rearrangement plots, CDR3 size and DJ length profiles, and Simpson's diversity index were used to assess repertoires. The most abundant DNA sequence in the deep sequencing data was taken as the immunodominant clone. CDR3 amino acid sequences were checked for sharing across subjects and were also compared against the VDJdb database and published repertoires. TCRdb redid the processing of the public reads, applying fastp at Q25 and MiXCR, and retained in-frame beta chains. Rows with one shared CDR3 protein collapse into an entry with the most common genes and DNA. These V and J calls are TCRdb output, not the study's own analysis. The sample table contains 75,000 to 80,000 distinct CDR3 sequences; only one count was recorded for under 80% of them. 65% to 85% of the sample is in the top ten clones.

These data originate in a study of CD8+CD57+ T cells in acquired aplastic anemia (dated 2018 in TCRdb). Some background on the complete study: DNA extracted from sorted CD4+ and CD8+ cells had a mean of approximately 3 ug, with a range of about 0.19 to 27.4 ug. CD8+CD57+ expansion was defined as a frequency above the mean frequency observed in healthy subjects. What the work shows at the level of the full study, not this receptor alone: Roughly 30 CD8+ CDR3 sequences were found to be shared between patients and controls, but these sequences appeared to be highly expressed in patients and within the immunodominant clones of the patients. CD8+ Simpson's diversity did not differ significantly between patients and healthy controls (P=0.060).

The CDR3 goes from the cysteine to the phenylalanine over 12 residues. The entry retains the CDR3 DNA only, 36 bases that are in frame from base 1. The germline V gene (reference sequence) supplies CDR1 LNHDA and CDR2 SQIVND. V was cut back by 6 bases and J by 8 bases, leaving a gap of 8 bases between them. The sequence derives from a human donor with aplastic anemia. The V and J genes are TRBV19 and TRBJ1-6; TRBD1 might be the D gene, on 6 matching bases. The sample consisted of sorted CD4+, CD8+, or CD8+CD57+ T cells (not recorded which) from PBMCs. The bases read TGTGCCAGTAGGCACAGGGATTCACCCCTCCACTTT. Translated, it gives CASRHRDSPLHF.